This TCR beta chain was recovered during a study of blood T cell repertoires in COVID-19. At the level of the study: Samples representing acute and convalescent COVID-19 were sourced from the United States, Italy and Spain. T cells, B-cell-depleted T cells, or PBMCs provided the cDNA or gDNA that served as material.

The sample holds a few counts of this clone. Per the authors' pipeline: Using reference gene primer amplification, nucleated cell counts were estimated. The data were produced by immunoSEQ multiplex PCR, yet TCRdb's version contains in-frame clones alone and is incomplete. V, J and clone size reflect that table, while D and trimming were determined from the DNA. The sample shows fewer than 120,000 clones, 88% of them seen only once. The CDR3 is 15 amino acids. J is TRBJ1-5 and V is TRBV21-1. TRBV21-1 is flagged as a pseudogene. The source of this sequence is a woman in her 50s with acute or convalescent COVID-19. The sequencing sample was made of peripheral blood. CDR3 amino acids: CASSKAHYSNQPQHF. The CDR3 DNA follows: TGTGCCAGCAGCAAAGCGCACTATAGCAATCAGCCCCAGCATTTT.